Presented here are 21 T cell receptor beta chains from one specimen sequenced in a study of control samples from healthy donors and cancer patients. TCRdb keeps only in-frame clones here, not all; method: immunoSEQ multiplex PCR. The sample records some 150,000 clones, just over 90% being singletons. Sample: blood. These receptors originate from a woman aged 55-75 years in good health.

The genes are TRBV12-3 or TRBV12-4 and TRBJ2-1; D not resolved. Between the trimmed V and J ends, which lost 6 bases and 4 bases, there was a span of 10 bases. This CDR3 has 13 residues. CDR3 DNA: TGTGCCAGCAGCAAGGAAGTATACAATGAGCAGTTCTTC. Translated: CASSKEVYNEQFF.

V gene TRBV4-3 combines with J gene TRBJ2-7; weak D call: TRBD1 (6 bases). The germline V and J ends were trimmed by 4 bases and 7 bases, with 23 bases remaining between them. The germline gives CDR1 LGHNA, CDR2 YSLEER. The CDR3 runs to 16 residues. This CDR3 reads CASSRTAKSVPGEQYF. CDR3 DNA: TGCGCCAGCAGCCGGACAGCAAAATCCGTTCCGGGGGAGCAGTACTTC.

This chain links TRBV9 with TRBJ2-2; D ambiguous. The germline V and J ends were trimmed by 2 bases and 1 base, with 15 bases remaining between them. Germline V lookup: CDR1 SGDLS, CDR2 YYNGEE. The CDR3 extends over 17 amino acids. CDR3 sequence reads: CASSVLGQVQNTGELFF. The CDR3 coding sequence is TGTGCCAGCAGCGTGTTAGGGCAGGTCCAGAACACCGGGGAGCTGTTTTTT. The full variable domain, in which reference TRBV9 and TRBJ2-2 provide the parts outside the CDR3, is DSGVTQTPKHLITATGQRVTLRCSPRSGDLSVYWYQQSLDQGLQFLIQYYNGEERAKGNILERFSAQQFPDLHSELNLSSLELGDSALYFCASSVLGQVQNTGELFFGEGSRLTVL.

J is TRBJ1-2 and V is TRBV4-2; 8 positions agree with TRBD1. CDR3 length: 13 amino acids. CDR1 is LGHNA, CDR2 YNFKEQ, per germline. Unmatched junction bases numbered 2, after V lost 1 base and J lost 7 bases. The CDR3 region is CASSQADRGGYTF. The CDR3 DNA follows: TGTGCCAGCAGCCAAGCCGACAGGGGTGGCTACACCTTC.

In its sample, this clone was seen a few times. The V call is TRBV4-1, the J call TRBJ1-4, with 9 bases lining up with TRBD1. After removal of 6 bases from V and 0 bases from J, the junction contained 5 bases not matched to a gene. Germline CDR1 reads MGHRA; CDR2 reads YSYEKL. This CDR3 contains 16 residues. CDR3 loop: CASRRGQGATNEKLFF. CDR3 DNA: TGCGCCAGCAGACGGGGACAGGGAGCAACTAATGAAAAACTGTTTTTT.

This CDR3 reads CASSLGQPNSNQPQHF. The CDR3 bases are TGTGCCAGCTCACTAGGACAGCCGAATAGCAATCAGCCCCAGCATTTT. The chain carries TRBV18 and TRBJ1-5; perhaps TRBD1 as D (6 bases). Germline lookup yields CDR1 KGHSH and CDR2 LQKENI. CDR3 length: 16 amino acids. V was clipped by 4 bases and J by 0 bases, with 13 bases between them. Drawing the rest from reference TRBV18 and TRBJ1-5, the complete variable domain is NAGVMQNPRHLVRRRGQEARLRCSPMKGHSHVYWYRQLPEEGLKFMVYLQKENIIDESGMPKERFSAEFPKEGPSILRIQQVVRGDSAAYFCASSLGQPNSNQPQHFGDGTRLSIL.

The chain employs TRBV10-1 and TRBJ2-7, with TRBD2 as a possible D gene (6 bases). Looked up from germline, CDR1 is WNHNN and CDR2 is SYGVQD (reference sequence). The CDR3 has 16 amino acids. Trimming removed 8 bases from V and 3 bases from J, with 23 bases in between. CDR3 nucleotide sequence: TGCGCCAGCCAGTCCCTCTCGTGGACTAATAACTACGAGCAGTACTTC. This encodes CASQSLSWTNNYEQYF.

This clone was seen once. The genes are TRBV27 and TRBJ1-1; D ambiguous. The CDR3 extends over 15 amino acids. V lost 6 bases, J lost 0 bases, and 14 bases lay in between. Germline CDR1 and CDR2: MNHEY and SMNVEV (reference sequence). CDR3 region: CASSRFAAMNTEAFF. The CDR3 nucleotides are TGTGCCAGCAGCCGCTTTGCTGCCATGAACACTGAAGCTTTCTTT.

This chain uses TRBV4-1 with TRBJ1-1, with D hard to call. Trimming removed 1 base at V and 1 base at J, with 10 bases between. Per the germline V gene, CDR1 is MGHRA and CDR2 is YSYEKL. The CDR3 has 15 amino acids. CDR3 loop: CASSQGHSSNTEAFF. The CDR3 nucleotides read TGCGCCAGCAGCCAAGGTCACAGCTCGAACACTGAAGCTTTCTTT.

This clone occurred once. The genes are TRBV29-1 and TRBJ2-7; D gene uncertain. The CDR3 consists of 12 residues. Germline CDR1 reads SQVTM; CDR2 reads ANQGSEA. V lost 4 bases and J 2 bases, leaving 9 bases between the germline ends. The CDR3 region is CSVGRQPYEQYF. CDR3 nucleotide sequence: TGCAGCGTTGGAAGGCAGCCCTACGAGCAGTACTTC.

CDR3 DNA: TGTGCCAGCAGGAGACAGGGGAATGGGGCCGGGGAGCTGTTTTTT. It specifies CASRRQGNGAGELFF. The chain uses TRBV28 and TRBJ2-2; 8 nucleotides match TRBD1. CDR1 and CDR2 (germline): MDHEN, SYDVKM. The CDR3 has 15 amino acids. After removal of 6 bases from V and 6 bases from J, the junction contained 9 bases not matched to a gene.

This chain links TRBV18 with TRBJ2-3, with D uncertain. Trimming pared 3 bases from V and 3 bases from J, leaving 7 bases between. The CDR3 runs 13 residues. Germline V gene data show CDR1 as KGHSH and CDR2 as LQKENI. This chain's CDR3 is CASSPPETDTQYF. CDR3 sequence (DNA): TGTGCCAGCTCACCCCCGGAGACAGATACGCAGTATTTT.

The gene calls are TRBV19 and TRBJ2-5; D may be TRBD1 (5 bases). Germline V gene sequence: CDR1 LNHDA, CDR2 SQIVND (reference sequence). CDR3 length: 14 residues. V was pared by 5 bases and J by 3 bases, with 13 bases between. The CDR3 here is CASSPADRKETQYF. The CDR3 coding sequence is TGTGCCAGTAGTCCTGCTGACAGAAAAGAGACCCAGTACTTC.

The rearrangement joins TRBV5-6 to TRBJ2-5, with a tentative D call TRBD1 (6 bases). In germline, CDR1 is SGHDT, CDR2 YYEEEE. There are 14 residues in the CDR3. Trimming took 0 bases from V and 5 from J, leaving 11 bases between them. For the CDR3, the DNA is TGTGCCAGCAGCTTGGTCCAGAGGGGGGAGACCCAGTACTTC. It codes for CASSLVQRGETQYF.

Only one count was recorded for this clone. The V and J genes are TRBV9 and TRBJ1-4; TRBD1 aligns across 7 bases. CDR1 is SGDLS, CDR2 YYNGEE, per germline. V dropped 3 bases and J dropped 5; count of bases not matched to a gene: 4. The length of the CDR3 is 14 residues. Here the CDR3 DNA reads TGTGCCAGCAGCGCAGGGGGGCCGAATGAAAAACTGTTTTTT. Amino acids: CASSAGGPNEKLFF.

The chain links TRBV4-1 to TRBJ1-3, with a weak D call TRBD1 (5 bases). The CDR3 loop spans 18 amino acids. From germline, CDR1 is MGHRA and CDR2 YSYEKL. V dropped 0 bases and J dropped 0 bases, with 15 bases sitting between them. CDR3 sequence reads: CASSQDLDSSFSGNTIYF. The CDR3, as DNA: TGCGCCAGCAGCCAAGATCTTGACAGTTCATTCTCTGGAAACACCATATATTTT.

By its share, this clone is medium-sized. This chain joins TRBV7-8 and TRBJ1-2; 12 bases are shared with TRBD1. This CDR3 region has 16 residues. J was trimmed by 3 bases and V by 4 bases; bases with no gene match: 6. CDR1 is SGHVS, CDR2 FQNEAQ, per germline. Here the CDR3 DNA reads TGTGCCAGCAGCTCGGAAGGGACAGGGGGCGACTATGGCTACACCTTC. Protein product: CASSSEGTGGDYGYTF.

The chain has TRBV5-1 and TRBJ1-4, with 7 bases that match TRBD1. The CDR3 covers 13 residues. V shed 0 bases and J 8 bases; nucleotides not matched to a gene: 1. Germline assignment: CDR1 SGHRS and CDR2 YFSETQ. The CDR3 region is CASSLADREKLFF. The CDR3 DNA reads as TGCGCCAGCAGCTTGGCGGACAGGGAAAAACTGTTTTTT.

V gene TRBV10-3 combines with J gene TRBJ2-7; D may be TRBD2 (6 bases). The germline V and J ends were trimmed by 4 bases and 5 bases, with 9 bases remaining between them. This CDR3 has 12 amino acids. CDR1 is ENHRY, CDR2 SYGVKD, per germline. Written as DNA, the CDR3 is TGTGCCATCAGTGGCGGCGGGGACGAGCAGTACTTC. This translates into CAISGGGDEQYF.

The genes are TRBV9 and TRBJ2-5, with TRBD2 matching over 10 bases. The CDR3 sequence is 16 residues long. With 0 bases clipped from V and 5 bases from J, the junction kept 7 bases outside the gene matches. CDR1 and CDR2 from the germline V gene are SGDLS and YYNGEE. The CDR3 reads CASSVAGLASGETQYF. For the CDR3, the DNA is TGTGCCAGCAGCGTAGCGGGACTAGCGAGTGGTGAGACCCAGTACTTC.

The sample holds one count of this clone. Different DNA sequences within this sample yield the same CDR3. The chain is built from TRBV6-5 and TRBJ1-4, with D tentatively TRBD1 (5 bases). There are 15 residues in the CDR3. Germline V gives CDR1 MNHEY, CDR2 SVGAGI. Trimming left V 1 base short and J 0 bases short, with 6 bases between. The CDR3 protein is CASSYLTATNEKLFF. CDR3 nucleotides: TGTGCCAGCAGTTACTTGACAGCAACTAATGAAAAACTGTTTTTT.